These 8 T cell receptor beta chains were all obtained from the same sample, sequenced in a study of shared clonotypes between healthy human individuals. The repertoire was sequenced with immunoSEQ multiplex PCR; TCRdb's copy has only in-frame clones and lacks some. The repertoire holds 1,500,000 or so clones, around 98.5% seen once, with approximately 0.38% in the top ten. The sequenced sample was naive CD4+ T cells sorted from blood. Subset here: CD45RA+ positively selected. The source of these receptors is a man aged 30 to 45 in good health.

On this clone itself: Additional DNA sequences in this sample encode the identical CDR3. The chain recombines TRBV30 with TRBJ2-3; D unresolved. V gave up 3 bases and J gave up 3 bases, with 4 bases separating them. Germline V gene data show CDR1 as GTSNPN and CDR2 as SVGIG (reference sequence). The CDR3 spans 11 residues. CDR3 nucleotide sequence: TGTGCCTGGAGAGCAACAGATACGCAGTATTTT. Protein sequence: CAWRATDTQYF.

The chain joins TRBV27 to TRBJ1-5, with 7 bases aligning to TRBD1. CDR3 size: 12 residues. Germline loops: CDR1 MNHEY, CDR2 SMNVEV (reference sequence). CDR3 in amino acids: CAAGGRGQPQHF. The DNA for the CDR3 is TGTGCGGCAGGGGGGCGAGGTCAGCCCCAGCATTTT.

The V and J genes are TRBV5-1 and TRBJ1-2, with unresolved D. This CDR3 is built from 14 residues. Trimming pared 1 base from V and 8 bases from J, leaving 15 bases between. Germline loops: CDR1 SGHRS, CDR2 YFSETQ. The CDR3 sequence: CASSLYGSPEGYTF. CDR3 DNA sequence: TGCGCCAGCAGCTTGTATGGGAGTCCGGAGGGCTACACCTTC.

V gene TRBV5-1 combines with J gene TRBJ1-1; maybe TRBD1 (5 bases). Germline values: CDR1 SGHRS, CDR2 YFSETQ. V lost 0 bases and J 5 bases, leaving 14 bases between the germline ends. The CDR3 extends over 15 amino acids. The CDR3 loop is CASSLVGLGGTEAFF. Here the CDR3 DNA reads TGCGCCAGCAGCTTGGTAGGCCTGGGGGGTACTGAAGCTTTCTTT. The variable domain in full, completed from reference TRBV5-1 and TRBJ1-1, reads KAGVTQTPRYLIKTRGQQVTLSCSPISGHRSVSWYQQTPGQGLQFLFEYFSETQRNKGNFPGRFSGRQFSNSRSEMNVSTLELGDSALYLCASSLVGLGGTEAFFGQGTRLTVV.

DNA for the CDR3: TGTGCCATCAGTGGATTGACAGGGAGTGCTGAAGCTTTCTTT. It codes for CAISGLTGSAEAFF. The chain couples TRBV10-3 to TRBJ1-1; 7 positions match TRBD1. CDR1 ENHRY and CDR2 SYGVKD come from the germline V gene. V gave up 4 bases and J gave up 6 bases; unmatched junction bases: 8. This CDR3 region has 14 residues.

The chain has TRBV28 and TRBJ2-3; D possibly matches TRBD1 or TRBD2 (7 bases each). Germline CDR1 MDHEN, CDR2 SYDVKM. The CDR3 has 15 residues. Trimming shortened V by 3 bases and J by 9 bases, and 19 bases separated the two germline ends. DNA for the CDR3: TGTGCCAGCAGTTTGGGGGGGACAGTGCCCCCGACGCAGTATTTT. It codes for CASSLGGTVPPTQYF.

The chain has TRBV10-1 and TRBJ2-7; 11 bases map to TRBD2. The germline gives CDR1 WNHNN, CDR2 SYGVQD (reference sequence). V gave up 0 bases and J gave up 2 bases; unmatched junction bases: 0. The CDR3 contains 15 residues. The CDR3 protein is CASSESTSGTYEQYF. In DNA form, the CDR3 reads TGCGCCAGCAGTGAGTCGACTAGCGGGACCTACGAGCAGTACTTC.

The rearrangement uses TRBV20-1 and TRBJ1-1, with a tentative D call TRBD1 (5 bases). This CDR3 contains 11 residues. V dropped 3 bases and J dropped 8 bases, with 10 bases sitting between them. The V gene's germline CDR1 is DFQATT and CDR2 SNEGSKA (reference sequence). The CDR3 protein is CSARGDREAFF. The CDR3 DNA follows: TGCAGTGCTAGGGGAGACAGAGAAGCTTTCTTT.